These 14 T cell receptor beta chains were sequenced from one sample in a study of T cells in localized non-small cell lung cancer. Some clones are missing from TCRdb's copy, which holds only in-frame ones; the method was immunoSEQ multiplex PCR. The sample has under 25,000 clones, about 85% seen once. Sequencing was performed on PBMCs, taken before any cancer treatment. All receptors come from a man between 40 and 69 years old with stage II squamous cell lung carcinoma.

The sample holds one count of this clone. The rearrangement joins TRBV18 to TRBJ1-4; unclear D gene. Germline V gene data show CDR1 as KGHSH and CDR2 as LQKENI. The length of the CDR3 is 16 residues. With 3 bases removed from V and 0 bases from J, the gap between germline ends came to 11 bases. The CDR3 DNA reads as TGTGCCAGCTCACCTGATTTGGTCTCAACTAATGAAAAACTGTTTTTT. Translation gives CASSPDLVSTNEKLFF.

V usage is TRBV7-8 and J usage is TRBJ2-2; either TRBD1 or TRBD2 may fit D (5 bases each). CDR1 is SGHVS and CDR2 is FQNEAQ in the germline V gene. This CDR3 has 16 residues. V was trimmed by 4 bases and J by 4 bases, leaving 16 bases between them. The CDR3 coding sequence is TGTGCCAGCAGCTGGATAGAACAGGCGGGCACCGGGGAGCTGTTTTTT. Its translation is CASSWIEQAGTGELFF.

The J gene is TRBJ2-7, the V gene TRBV7-2; D remains ambiguous. V dropped 1 base and J dropped 7 bases, with 17 bases sitting between them. Germline V lookup: CDR1 SGHTA, CDR2 FQGNSA. This CDR3 contains 15 residues. The CDR3 nucleotides read TGTGCCAGCAGCTTAGTAGCCCCAGCTAGATCGGAGCAGTACTTC. Translation: CASSLVAPARSEQYF.

The CDR3 loop reads CARSLRGGKTQYF. The DNA for the CDR3 is TGTGCCAGAAGCCTAAGGGGAGGAAAGACCCAGTACTTC. The chain employs TRBV5-3 and TRBJ2-5; D perhaps matches TRBD2 (6 bases). TRBV5-3 is an open reading frame whose function is uncertain. V was pared by 4 bases and J by 6 bases, with 13 bases between. CDR3 length: 13 amino acids.

The chain combines TRBV7-9 with TRBJ1-3; D not resolved. The germline CDR1 and CDR2 sequences are SEHNR and FQNEAQ (reference sequence). This CDR3 has 15 amino acids. V lost 7 bases to trimming and J lost 4 bases, with 17 bases between them. This CDR3 reads CASTLIGVEGNTIYF. Here the CDR3 DNA reads TGTGCCAGCACCCTTATTGGGGTGGAAGGAAACACCATATATTTT.

The chain links TRBV2 to TRBJ2-7, with 10 bases aligning to TRBD1. The CDR3 runs 12 residues. V gave up 6 bases and J gave up 7 bases; unmatched junction bases: 3. Per the germline V gene, CDR1 is SNHLY and CDR2 is FYNNEI. CDR3 in amino acids: CASSGTGVEQYF. The CDR3, as DNA: TGTGCCAGCAGCGGGACAGGGGTTGAGCAGTACTTC.

The chain employs TRBV12-5 and TRBJ2-3; a weak D match, TRBD2 (5 bases). This CDR3 has 15 amino acids. The germline gives CDR1 LGHNT, CDR2 FRNRAP. V was cut by 6 bases and J by 0 bases, with 13 bases left in between. CDR3 DNA: TGTGCTAGTGGGGGCCGGGATCCCAGCACAGATACGCAGTATTTT. Protein product: CASGGRDPSTDTQYF. The variable domain in full, with the rest retrieved from reference TRBV12-5 and TRBJ2-3, is DARVTQTPRHKVTEMGQEVTMRCQPILGHNTVFWYRQTMMQGLELLAYFRNRAPLDDSGMPKDRFSAEMPDATLATLKIQPSEPRDSAVYFCASGGRDPSTDTQYFGPGTRLTVL.

This clone showed up just a few times. This rearrangement joins TRBV27 to TRBJ2-2, with no clear D. Germline V CDR1 and CDR2: MNHEY, SMNVEV (reference sequence). V gave up 6 bases and J gave up 4 bases, with 12 bases separating them. The length of the CDR3 is 14 residues. The CDR3 bases are TGTGCCAGCAGCCGTGGCAGCCCCACCGGGGAGCTGTTTTTT. Translation gives CASSRGSPTGELFF.

This chain joins TRBV11-2 and TRBJ2-1; TRBD2 agrees at 13 bases. V shed 6 bases, J shed 7 bases, and the junction held 6 bases outside the gene matches. Germline V gives CDR1 SGHAT, CDR2 FQNNGV. The CDR3 has 15 amino acids. The CDR3 reads CASSRTSGGANEQFF. For the CDR3, the DNA is TGTGCCAGCAGTCGCACTAGCGGGGGGGCGAATGAGCAGTTCTTC.

The gene calls are TRBV5-6 and TRBJ2-5; 9 nucleotides match TRBD2. The CDR3 has 15 amino acids. Germline values: CDR1 SGHDT, CDR2 YYEEEE. Unmatched junction bases numbered 7, after V lost 5 bases and J lost 2 bases. The CDR3 here is CASSSAGGGQETQYF. Here the CDR3 DNA reads TGTGCCAGCAGTTCAGCGGGAGGTGGGCAAGAGACCCAGTACTTC. The full variable domain, completed using reference TRBV5-6 and TRBJ2-5, is DAGVTQSPTHLIKTRGQQVTLRCSPKSGHDTVSWYQQALGQGPQFIFQYYEEEERQRGNFPDRFSGHQFPNYSSELNVNALLLGDSALYLCASSSAGGGQETQYFGPGTRLLVL.

The chain has TRBV7-9 and TRBJ2-7; the D is unclear. In germline, CDR1 is SEHNR, CDR2 FQNEAQ (reference sequence). There are 12 residues in the CDR3. The V end was cut by 5 bases, the J end by 5 bases, with 10 bases between. CDR3 coding DNA: TGTGCCAGCAGCCGATCAGTGGACGAGCAGTACTTC. Its translation: CASSRSVDEQYF.

The chain recombines TRBV7-2 with TRBJ2-5; D gene uncertain. This CDR3 is built from 11 residues. The V and J ends lost 3 bases and 4 bases respectively, with 3 bases between them. Germline V gene data show CDR1 as SGHTA and CDR2 as FQGNSA. In DNA form, the CDR3 reads TGTGCCAGCAGCTTCGGAGAGACCCAGTACTTC. This codes for CASSFGETQYF. Supplemented by reference TRBV7-2 and TRBJ2-5, the full variable domain reads GAGVSQSPSNKVTEKGKDVELRCDPISGHTALYWYRQSLGQGLEFLIYFQGNSAPDKSGLPSDRFSAERTGGSVSTLTIQRTQQEDSAVYLCASSFGETQYFGPGTRLLVL.

This clone has just one count. In DNA form, the CDR3 reads TGTGCCAGCAGTGAAAGAACAGAAGGTCAGCCCCAGCATTTT. Residues: CASSERTEGQPQHF. This chain uses TRBV2 with TRBJ1-5; D not resolved. Trimming cost V 2 bases and J 6 bases, with 11 bases left between them. The germline V gene encodes CDR1 SNHLY and CDR2 FYNNEI. CDR3 length: 14 amino acids.

The rearrangement uses TRBV7-2 and TRBJ2-3, with 7 bases fitting TRBD1. The CDR3 is made up of 15 amino acids. Germline V gene data show CDR1 as SGHTA and CDR2 as FQGNSA. J lost 1 base, V lost 2 bases, and 3 bases had no gene match. This CDR3 is CASSLLGGGTDTQYF. The DNA of the CDR3 is TGTGCCAGCAGCTTATTAGGGGGCGGCACAGATACGCAGTATTTT.